The clone carrying this TCR beta chain was detected ten times or more. Its target is unknown. The PCR contained 60 Vbeta and 13 Jbeta primers. Per the original data handling: A later analysis counted approximately 80 million unique TCR beta chains, some 11 million shared. Only in-frame clones appear in the TCRdb table, and some are missing; sequencing was by immunoSEQ multiplex PCR. D and trimming come from the DNA, and the V and J calls and clone size come from that table. The top ten clones hold approximately 2.4% of a sample with 97,000 or so clones, 70% to 90% of them seen once. Germline lookup yields CDR1 MRHNA and CDR2 SNTAGT. The CDR3 has 15 amino acids. Unmatched junction bases numbered 0, after V lost 0 bases and J lost 6 bases. This record comes from a study of cytomegalovirus exposure and HLA in healthy donors. Study results and limitations: Later, an analysis showed that TCR beta chains associated with HLA were more clonally expanded than others that were equally common. An analysis that was carried out later associated 16,951 TCR beta sequences with HLA alleles at 0.05 false discovery rate. In a later analysis, TCR beta V- and J-gene trimming showed a link to a missense DCLRE1C variant.

The chain recombines TRBV6-4 with TRBJ2-3, with 13 bases that match TRBD2. The sample consisted of PBMCs. The receptor was derived from a man aged 35 to 55 in good health and CMV-seronegative. As DNA, the CDR3 is TGTGCCAGCAGTGACTCGACTAGCGGGGGGGATACGCAGTATTTT. Protein sequence: CASSDSTSGGDTQYF.